The 22 T cell receptor beta chains given below trace back to one sample, sequenced in a study of spatial heterogeneity in lung cancer. The time point is: sample taken at primary tumor resection. Sequencing covered unsorted whole RNA taken from tumor, nontumor lung or frozen PBMC. MiXCR, applied by TCRdb to the 5' RACE reads, yields one record per CDR3 protein. The table lists tens of thousands of distinct CDR3 sequences, approximately 20% of them singletons. The sample here was PBMCs, taken at surgery. The receptors stem from a male donor with early-stage non-small cell lung cancer.

With regard to this clonotype: One end of the junction is discordant with germline, which a read error may explain. V usage is TRBV7-7 and J usage is TRBJ2-1, with TRBD2 matching over 9 bases. The CDR3 loop spans 13 amino acids. The germline gives CDR1 SSHAT, CDR2 FNYEAQ (reference sequence). Here the CDR3 DNA reads TGTGCTAGCAGCTTAGCTAGCGGGGATGAGCAGTTCTTC. Translating it yields CASSLASGDEQFF.

The chain links TRBV6-5 to TRBJ2-1, with 10 bases fitting TRBD2. This CDR3 is built from 14 residues. From germline, CDR1 is MNHEY and CDR2 SVGAGI. The J segment lost 14 bases and the V segment lost 5 bases, leaving 12 bases of the junction unmatched. This chain's CDR3 is CASSAIGTSEFKFF. CDR3 nucleotides: TGTGCCAGCAGTGCTATCGGGACTAGCGAATTTAAGTTCTTC.

Only a few counts were recorded for this clonotype. The chain has TRBV28 and TRBJ2-1; 13 bases are a match to TRBD2. The germline gives CDR1 MDHEN, CDR2 SYDVKM. The CDR3 extends over 16 amino acids. J gave up 9 bases and V 6 bases, and 11 bases lay outside the gene matches. CDR3 loop: CASRSGTSGKRFEQFF. The CDR3 DNA is TGTGCCAGCAGATCCGGGACTAGCGGGAAAAGGTTTGAGCAGTTCTTC.

This clonotype turned up a few times. V gene TRBV6-6 combines with J gene TRBJ1-5, with 7 bases aligning to TRBD1. Losses at the gene ends were 6 bases for V and 3 bases for J; bases not matched to a gene: 8. This CDR3 comprises 15 residues. Germline CDR1 MNHNY, CDR2 SVGAGI (reference sequence). CDR3 DNA: TGTGCCAGCAGCACCGGGACAGCTAACAATCAGCCCCAGCATTTT. This translates into CASSTGTANNQPQHF.

J is TRBJ2-5 and V is TRBV20-1; 7 positions match TRBD1. This CDR3 has 13 amino acids. Per the germline V gene, CDR1 is DFQATT and CDR2 is SNEGSKA (reference sequence). V trimming: 6 bases; J trimming: 3 bases; junction bases outside the gene matches: 7. Written as DNA, the CDR3 is TGCAGTGCGACAGGGTTCAGGGAAGAGACCCAGTACTTC. Translation gives CSATGFREETQYF.

The rearrangement joins TRBV4-3 to TRBJ1-1; D ambiguous. This CDR3 has 13 amino acids. The germline V gene encodes CDR1 LGHNA and CDR2 YSLEER. V lost 4 bases and J lost 3, with 9 bases in between. The CDR3 region has the DNA TGCGCCAGCAGCCTCTCACTCCACACTGAAGCTTTCTTT. It specifies CASSLSLHTEAFF.

This clonotype was seen a handful of times. The chain carries TRBV24-1 and TRBJ2-5; tentative D call: TRBD2 (5 bases). Germline-derived CDR1 and CDR2 are KGHDR and SFDVKD. Trimming left V 2 bases short and J 0 bases short, with 12 bases between. CDR3 length: 16 residues. The DNA for the CDR3 is TGTGCCACCAGTGATTCCCATCCAGCGGACCAAGAGACCCAGTACTTC. The encoded protein is CATSDSHPADQETQYF.

This clonotype was picked up many times. J is TRBJ1-5 and V is TRBV6-2 or TRBV6-3; a weak D match, TRBD1 (6 bases). Germline CDR1 and CDR2: MNHEY and SVGEGT. The length of the CDR3 is 14 residues. Trimming stripped 7 bases from V and 4 bases from J, with 14 bases between. CDR3 region: CASTSGDRNQPQHF. The CDR3 nucleotides are TGTGCCAGCACCTCAGGGGATCGGAATCAGCCCCAGCATTTT.

This chain links TRBV7-2 with TRBJ2-1, with 12 nucleotides matching TRBD2. Per germline, CDR1 SGHTA and CDR2 FQGNSA. The V segment lost 1 base and the J segment 13 bases; nucleotides outside the gene matches: 5. The CDR3 has 14 residues. Here the CDR3 DNA reads TGTGCCAGCAGCTTAGAGAGGACTAGCGGGATACAGTTCTTC. It yields the protein CASSLERTSGIQFF.

This clonotype was observed a handful of times. The chain uses TRBV28 and TRBJ2-7; D is unclear. Germline assignment: CDR1 MDHEN and CDR2 SYDVKM. Trimming stripped 6 bases from V and 2 bases from J, with 5 bases between. There are 11 residues in the CDR3. The CDR3 DNA reads as TGTGCCAGCAGGGGAACCTACGAGCAGTACTTC. Encoded protein: CASRGTYEQYF.

The V gene is TRBV5-1, the J gene TRBJ2-7; D is tentatively TRBD1 or TRBD2 (6 bases each). Deletions cut 5 bases from V and 4 bases from J, with 19 bases between. Germline V lookup: CDR1 SGHRS, CDR2 YFSETQ. The length of the CDR3 is 15 residues. In DNA form, the CDR3 reads TGCGCCAGCAGGGAGGGTAGGACAGTAGGATACGAGCAGTACTTC. Translating it yields CASREGRTVGYEQYF.

This clonotype has at least ten counts. This chain connects TRBV12-3 or TRBV12-4 to TRBJ1-1, with D uncertain. This CDR3 has 13 residues. V lost 6 bases to trimming and J lost 5 bases, with 13 bases between them. Here the CDR3 reads CASRVGFRTEAFF. CDR3 nucleotide sequence: TGTGCCAGCAGGGTGGGATTTCGGACTGAAGCTTTCTTT.

The J gene is TRBJ1-1, the V gene TRBV6-7; the D gene is possibly TRBD1 (5 bases). TRBV6-7 is classed as an ORF, of uncertain function. The CDR3 is 19 residues long. V dropped 0 bases and J dropped 4 bases, with 24 bases sitting between them. This CDR3 reads CASSYSSHQGTDGSTEAFF. The CDR3 coding sequence is TGTGCCAGCAGTTACTCGAGTCATCAGGGCACGGATGGTAGCACTGAAGCTTTCTTT.

The rearrangement links TRBV5-5 to TRBJ1-2; tentatively, D is TRBD1 (6 bases). The CDR3 runs 16 residues. V dropped 4 bases and J dropped 6 bases, with 22 bases sitting between them. Germline CDR1 and CDR2: SGHKS and YYEKEE (reference sequence). This CDR3 is CASSPPSVGGQDGYTF. The CDR3, as DNA: TGTGCCAGCAGCCCCCCTTCTGTCGGGGGGCAAGATGGCTACACCTTC. The variable domain in full, with the rest retrieved from reference TRBV5-5 and TRBJ1-2, is DAGVTQSPTHLIKTRGQQVTLRCSPISGHKSVSWYQQVLGQGPQFIFQYYEKEERGRGNFPDRFSARQFPNYSSELNVNALLLGDSALYLCASSPPSVGGQDGYTFGSGTRLTVV.

This sequence joins TRBV4-2 and TRBJ2-7, with TRBD2 identical over 11 bases. This CDR3 spans 15 amino acids. Germline trimming cut 3 bases from V and 7 bases from J; bases unmatched to any gene: 8. Germline CDR1 and CDR2: LGHNA and YNFKEQ. The CDR3 loop reads CASSQSSGGAQEQYF. The CDR3 DNA reads as TGTGCCAGCAGCCAGAGTAGCGGGGGGGCTCAAGAGCAGTACTTC.

This clonotype came up a few times. This rearrangement joins TRBV6-2 or TRBV6-3 to TRBJ1-5; possibly TRBD1 for D (5 bases). The germline V and J ends were trimmed by 0 bases and 9 bases, with 15 bases remaining between them. Germline V CDR1 and CDR2: MNHEY, SVGEGT. The CDR3 runs 15 residues. The CDR3 DNA sequence: TGTGCCAGCAGTTACTCCTTGAGCGGGGCGGGGCCCCAGCATTTT. Translating gives CASSYSLSGAGPQHF.

The chain is built from TRBV6-6 and TRBJ2-5, with TRBD2 matching 8 bases. Per the germline V gene, CDR1 is MNHNY and CDR2 is SVGAGI (reference sequence). The ends lost 2 bases at V and 3 bases at J; junction bases unmatched: 5. This CDR3 has 15 residues. Here the CDR3 reads CASSYGGTRKETQYF. CDR3 DNA sequence: TGTGCCAGCAGTTACGGCGGGACTAGAAAAGAGACCCAGTACTTC.

The chain has TRBV5-1 and TRBJ2-3; 8 nucleotides agree with TRBD1. Germline loops: CDR1 SGHRS, CDR2 YFSETQ. This CDR3 spans 14 amino acids. Unmatched junction bases numbered 6, after V lost 4 bases and J lost 5 bases. The CDR3 spells CASSLGQGLDTQYF. The DNA for the CDR3 is TGCGCCAGCAGCCTAGGACAGGGCCTAGATACGCAGTATTTT.

This chain joins TRBV2 and TRBJ2-3; perhaps TRBD2 as D (6 bases). Trimming took 2 bases from V and 4 from J, leaving 13 bases between them. The CDR3 has 15 amino acids. CDR1 is SNHLY, CDR2 FYNNEI, per germline. CDR3 amino acids: CASSEPAGGADTQYF. In DNA, the CDR3 is TGTGCCAGCAGTGAACCGGCCGGGGGAGCAGATACGCAGTATTTT.

The J gene is TRBJ2-3, the V gene TRBV11-3; D ambiguous. The CDR3 totals 12 residues. From germline, CDR1 is SGHNT and CDR2 YENEEA. V shed 2 bases and J shed 4 bases, with 4 bases lying between them. The CDR3 sequence is CASSLKPDTQYF. CDR3 nucleotides: TGTGCCAGCAGCTTAAAGCCAGATACGCAGTATTTT.

This clonotype was seen only a few times. The genes are TRBV4-3 and TRBJ1-2; unclear D gene. V shed 0 bases and J shed 3 bases, with 8 bases lying between them. The germline V gene has CDR1 LGHNA and CDR2 YSLEER. The CDR3 sequence is 14 residues long. CDR3 region: CASSQDYGDYGYTF. The CDR3 DNA is TGCGCCAGCAGCCAAGATTATGGGGACTATGGCTACACCTTC.

This clonotype was picked up many times. CDR3 in amino acids: CASSRTGTKEADTQYF. The CDR3 DNA sequence: TGTGCCAGCAGTAGAACCGGGACCAAAGAGGCAGATACGCAGTATTTT. The chain employs TRBV6-5 and TRBJ2-3; D tentatively reads TRBD1 or TRBD2 (5 bases each). This CDR3 comprises 16 residues. Trimming cost V 5 bases and J 4 bases, with 19 bases left between them. Germline lookup yields CDR1 MNHEY and CDR2 SVGAGI.